These T cell receptor beta chains were read from a single sample in a study of shared clonotypes between healthy human individuals. Generated by immunoSEQ multiplex PCR, the TCRdb table keeps only in-frame clones and is missing some. The sample shows under 350,000 clones, 80% to 90% of them seen only once. Sequenced sample: memory CD8+ T cells sorted from blood. These receptors were obtained from a man aged 18 to 30 in good health. CDR3s include the opening cysteine and the closing phenylalanine or tryptophan. A D gene is named only where the DNA matches it firmly. A row's size may be missing; if present it is once, few, many or a size class.

CDR3: CASSRWDRVETQYF
DNA: TGTGCCAGCAGCCGGTGGGACAGGGTGGAGACCCAGTACTTC
J: TRBJ2-5
size: NA
D: TRBD1
length: 14
V: TRBV11-1

CDR3: CSVEDRSYEQYF
DNA: TGCAGCGTGGAGGACAGGTCCTACGAGCAGTACTTC
J: TRBJ2-7
size: NA
D: TRBD1
length: 12
V: TRBV29-1

CDR3: CASTDSTSTDTQYF
DNA: TGTGCCAGCACGGACAGCACTAGCACAGATACGCAGTATTTT
J: TRBJ2-3
size: NA
D: NA
length: 14
V: TRBV6-5

CDR3: CASSLVGPSYNSPLHF
DNA: TGTGCCAGCAGCTTAGTCGGCCCGAGCTATAATTCACCCCTCCACTTT
J: TRBJ1-6
size: once
D: NA
length: 16
V: TRBV7-9

CDR3: CASSDETSGSSQETQYF
DNA: TGTGCCAGCAGTGATGAGACTAGCGGGAGTTCCCAAGAGACCCAGTACTTC
J: TRBJ2-5
size: NA
D: TRBD2
length: 17
V: TRBV2

CDR3: CASRSGVREANYGYTF
DNA: TGTGCCAGCAGGTCAGGTGTCCGGGAAGCTAACTATGGCTACACCTTC
J: TRBJ1-2
size: once
D: NA
length: 16
V: TRBV9

CDR3: CASSLWGKTGELFF
DNA: TGTGCCAGCAGTCTATGGGGGAAGACCGGGGAGCTGTTTTTT
J: TRBJ2-2
size: NA
D: NA
length: 14
V: TRBV28

CDR3: CASSLGLGVTGELFF
DNA: TGTGCCAGCAGCCTGGGACTAGGGGTCACCGGGGAGCTGTTTTTT
J: TRBJ2-2
size: NA
D: TRBD2
length: 15
V: TRBV5-4

CDR3: CASTPVNSYEQYF
DNA: TGTGCCAGCACCCCAGTAAACTCCTACGAGCAGTACTTC
J: TRBJ2-7
size: NA
D: NA
length: 13
V: TRBV6-5

CDR3: CASSYGLAGYEQYF
DNA: TGTGCCAGCAGTTACGGACTAGCGGGATACGAGCAGTACTTC
J: TRBJ2-7
size: NA
D: TRBD2
length: 14
V: TRBV6-5

CDR3: CASSLASGASYNEQFF
DNA: TGTGCCAGCAGCTTAGCTAGCGGGGCATCCTACAATGAGCAGTTCTTC
J: TRBJ2-1
size: NA
D: TRBD2
length: 16
V: TRBV7-8

CDR3: CASSFFTGVTYEQYF
DNA: TGTGCCAGCAGCTTTTTTACAGGGGTCACCTACGAGCAGTACTTC
J: TRBJ2-7
size: NA
D: TRBD1
length: 15
V: TRBV11-2

CDR3: CASSPDYEQYF
DNA: TGTGCCAGCAGCCCGGACTACGAGCAGTACTTC
J: TRBJ2-7
size: NA
D: NA
length: 11
V: TRBV7-2

CDR3: CASSNKGGTNEKLFF
DNA: TGTGCCAGCAGCAATAAGGGGGGCACTAATGAAAAACTGTTTTTT
J: TRBJ1-4
size: NA
D: NA
length: 15
V: TRBV11-2

CDR3: CASSQARRDFNEQFF
DNA: TGCGCCAGCAGCCAAGCGAGGCGGGATTTCAATGAGCAGTTCTTC
J: TRBJ2-1
size: NA
D: NA
length: 15
V: TRBV4-3

CDR3: CASSSPGSGSSYEQYF
DNA: TGTGCCAGCAGTTCCCCAGGGAGCGGAAGCTCCTACGAGCAGTACTTC
J: TRBJ2-7
size: NA
D: NA
length: 16
V: TRBV27

CDR3: CASSLLHGDTGELFF
DNA: TGTGCCAGCAGTCTCCTCCACGGGGACACCGGGGAGCTGTTTTTT
J: TRBJ2-2
size: NA
D: NA
length: 15
V: TRBV27

CDR3: CASSIYGGNYEQYF
DNA: TGTGCCAGTAGTATCTATGGGGGTAACTACGAGCAGTACTTC
J: TRBJ2-7
size: NA
D: NA
length: 14
V: TRBV19

CDR3: CASSPAGTSGDNEQYF
DNA: TGTGCCAGCAGCCCAGCCGGGACTAGCGGGGACAACGAGCAGTACTTC
J: TRBJ2-7
size: NA
D: TRBD2
length: 16
V: TRBV9

CDR3: CASSQSVHRETQYF
DNA: TGCGCCAGCAGCCAGTCGGTCCACCGGGAGACCCAGTACTTC
J: TRBJ2-5
size: NA
D: NA
length: 14
V: TRBV4-1

CDR3: CASSDHTGVDTQYF
DNA: TGCGCCAGCAGTGATCATACGGGAGTAGATACGCAGTATTTT
J: TRBJ2-3
size: NA
D: NA
length: 14
V: TRBV10-2

CDR3: CAISEHVVDTQYF
DNA: TGTGCCATCAGTGAGCATGTGGTAGATACGCAGTATTTT
J: TRBJ2-3
size: once
D: NA
length: 13
V: TRBV10-3

CDR3: CASSESSGTPQHF
DNA: TGCGCCAGCAGTGAGTCGAGTGGGACGCCCCAGCATTTT
J: TRBJ1-5
size: NA
D: NA
length: 13
V: TRBV10-1

CDR3: CASSLDRYKTYEQYF
DNA: TGTGCCAGCAGCTTAGATCGGTACAAGACCTACGAGCAGTACTTC
J: TRBJ2-7
size: NA
D: NA
length: 15
V: TRBV11-2

CDR3: CASSLAASSYEQYF
DNA: TGTGCCAGCAGCCTGGCGGCGAGCTCCTACGAGCAGTACTTC
J: TRBJ2-7
size: NA
D: NA
length: 14
V: TRBV5-6

CDR3: CASSFGQGNEQFF
DNA: TGTGCCAGCAGCTTTGGCCAGGGGAATGAGCAGTTCTTC
J: TRBJ2-1
size: NA
D: NA
length: 13
V: TRBV5-4

CDR3: CAWSTRGTNQPQHF
DNA: TGTGCCTGGAGTACGCGGGGTACGAATCAGCCCCAGCATTTT
J: TRBJ1-5
size: NA
D: NA
length: 14
V: TRBV30

CDR3: CASSPGTSLPLHF
DNA: TGTGCCAGCAGCCCGGGGACCTCTTTGCCCCTCCACTTT
J: TRBJ1-6
size: once
D: NA
length: 13
V: TRBV7-2

CDR3: CASSSVGGVTGELFF
DNA: TGTGCCAGCAGCTCCGTTGGGGGAGTGACCGGGGAGCTGTTTTTT
J: TRBJ2-2
size: NA
D: NA
length: 15
V: TRBV7-9

CDR3: CAWSPDGLAGVDTQYF
DNA: TGTGCCTGGAGTCCCGATGGACTAGCGGGGGTTGATACGCAGTATTTT
J: TRBJ2-3
size: NA
D: TRBD2
length: 16
V: TRBV30

CDR3: CASSLGSGTPGNEQFF
DNA: TGTGCCAGCAGCTTAGGTTCCGGGACCCCTGGGAATGAGCAGTTCTTC
J: TRBJ2-1
size: NA
D: NA
length: 16
V: TRBV13

CDR3: CASSLWDLGSGNTIYF
DNA: TGTGCCAGCAGTTTATGGGATCTGGGGTCTGGAAACACCATATATTTT
J: TRBJ1-3
size: NA
D: NA
length: 16
V: TRBV27

CDR3: CASRAGLSNNEQFF
DNA: TGCGCCAGCAGAGCGGGACTATCGAACAATGAGCAGTTCTTC
J: TRBJ2-1
size: once
D: TRBD2
length: 14
V: TRBV10-2

CDR3: CASSWLSITPAYEQYF
DNA: TGTGCCAGCAGCTGGCTGAGTATAACCCCCGCCTACGAGCAGTACTTC
J: TRBJ2-7
size: NA
D: NA
length: 16
V: TRBV5-8

CDR3: CASSSGGHTEAFF
DNA: TGTGCCAGCAGCTCAGGGGGGCACACTGAAGCTTTCTTT
J: TRBJ1-1
size: once
D: TRBD1
length: 13
V: TRBV28

CDR3: CASSFPVYNEQFF
DNA: TGCGCCAGCAGCTTTCCCGTATACAATGAGCAGTTCTTC
J: TRBJ2-1
size: NA
D: NA
length: 13
V: TRBV5-1

CDR3: CASSLGASGLLEQYF
DNA: TGTGCCAGCAGCTTAGGGGCTTCAGGCCTCCTCGAGCAGTACTTC
J: TRBJ2-7
size: NA
D: NA
length: 15
V: TRBV13

CDR3: CASSPRQGWTGELFF
DNA: TGTGCCAGTAGCCCCCGACAGGGGTGGACCGGGGAGCTGTTTTTT
J: TRBJ2-2
size: NA
D: TRBD1
length: 15
V: TRBV19

CDR3: CASSSPTDATNEQFF
DNA: TGTGCCAGCAGTTCCCCCACAGATGCAACAAATGAGCAGTTCTTC
J: TRBJ2-1
size: NA
D: NA
length: 15
V: TRBV28

CDR3: CASSRGLNTGELFF
DNA: TGTGCCAGCAGTAGGGGTTTGAACACCGGGGAGCTGTTTTTT
J: TRBJ2-2
size: NA
D: NA
length: 14
V: TRBV6-5

CDR3: CASSSLAVENIQYF
DNA: TGTGCCAGCAGCTCGCTAGCGGTAGAGAACATTCAGTACTTC
J: TRBJ2-4
size: NA
D: TRBD2
length: 14
V: TRBV7-9

CDR3: CASSSSGGYEQYF
DNA: TGTGCCAGCAGCTCTAGCGGGGGGTACGAGCAGTACTTC
J: TRBJ2-7
size: NA
D: TRBD2
length: 13
V: TRBV5-6

CDR3: CASTQRKNTEAFF
DNA: TGTGCCAGCACCCAGAGGAAGAACACTGAAGCTTTCTTT
J: TRBJ1-1
size: NA
D: NA
length: 13
V: TRBV21-1

CDR3: CASSEGGRPRSSYNEQFF
DNA: TGTGCCAGCAGCGAAGGGGGACGGCCAAGGAGCTCCTACAATGAGCAGTTCTTC
J: TRBJ2-1
size: few
D: NA
length: 18
V: TRBV9

CDR3: CASSLLGSTEAFF
DNA: TGTGCCAGCAGCTTGTTAGGGAGCACTGAAGCTTTCTTT
J: TRBJ1-1
size: NA
D: NA
length: 13
V: TRBV5-4